The 32 T cell receptor beta chains listed next were all sequenced from one sample in a study of CD8+ T cells in alopecia areata. RNA, once extracted, was reverse transcribed into cDNA for use as the sequencing template. Libraries were prepared by immunoSEQ multiplex PCR; TCRdb keeps only in-frame clonotypes and omits some of them. The table includes 30,000 to 40,000 clones, over 60% detected once. Sequenced material: NKG2D-low CD8+ T cells sorted from blood. The origin of the receptors is a human donor with alopecia areata.

This rearrangement joins TRBV27 to TRBJ2-7; D perhaps matches TRBD1 (6 bases). CDR1 is MNHEY, CDR2 SMNVEV, per germline (reference sequence). V lost 3 bases and J lost 4, with 10 bases in between. The CDR3 is 13 amino acids. For the CDR3, the DNA is TGTGCCAGCAGTTTCCAGGGGCATTACGAGCAGTACTTC. Protein: CASSFQGHYEQYF.

The V gene is TRBV19, the J gene TRBJ2-1, with unresolved D. The ends were cut back, 5 bases at V and 5 bases at J, with 10 bases in the middle. The CDR3 has 13 amino acids. Germline CDR1 reads LNHDA; CDR2 reads SQIVND (reference sequence). As DNA, the CDR3 is TGTGCCAGTAGTCCGGACGCCAACAATGAGCAGTTCTTC. This sequence encodes CASSPDANNEQFF.

This clone was recorded a few times. The CDR3 sequence: CASSFGREGYEQFF. The DNA for the CDR3 is TGTGCCAGCAGTTTTGGGCGGGAGGGGTATGAGCAGTTCTTC. The genes are TRBV28 and TRBJ2-1, with 9 positions matching TRBD2. This CDR3 comprises 14 residues. The V gene end was trimmed by 3 bases and the J gene end by 8 bases; junction bases not matched to a gene: 5. Germline assignment: CDR1 MDHEN and CDR2 SYDVKM.

The chain links TRBV15 to TRBJ2-5; 9 nucleotides agree with TRBD2. V trimming: 0 bases; J trimming: 4 bases; junction bases outside the gene matches: 3. Germline-derived CDR1 and CDR2 are LNHNV and YYDKDF (reference sequence). This CDR3 is built from 15 residues. CDR3: CATSRDAGGPETQYF. CDR3 bases: TGTGCCACCAGCAGAGATGCGGGAGGGCCAGAGACCCAGTACTTC.

This chain joins TRBV6-4 and TRBJ2-7; D is perhaps TRBD2 (6 bases). CDR1 MRHNA and CDR2 SNTAGT come from the germline V gene. With 10 bases removed from V and 2 bases from J, the gap between germline ends came to 18 bases. CDR3 length equals 14 residues. CDR3 in amino acids: CATTAGTEPYEQYF. In nucleotides, the CDR3 is TGTGCCACCACGGCCGGGACTGAGCCCTACGAGCAGTACTTC.

This clone has only one observation. The chain recombines TRBV30 with TRBJ2-3; the D is unclear. V was cut by 6 bases and J by 2 bases, with 21 bases left in between. The CDR3 extends over 16 amino acids. Germline loops: CDR1 GTSNPN, CDR2 SVGIG (reference sequence). The CDR3, as DNA: TGTGCCTGTTTTCCCCCGACCCAACCGATCACAGATACGCAGTATTTT. Translated: CACFPPTQPITDTQYF.

This sequence joins TRBV28 and TRBJ2-5; TRBD2 is a possible D gene (7 bases). Trimming pared 7 bases from V and 5 bases from J, leaving 17 bases between. This CDR3 contains 14 residues. Germline CDR1 reads MDHEN; CDR2 reads SYDVKM. The DNA of the CDR3 is TGTGCCAGCAACCCTTTGGGGGGGCGCGAGACCCAGTACTTC. Translation gives CASNPLGGRETQYF.

The chain has TRBV27 and TRBJ1-1; 7 bases are shared with TRBD1. The junction had 6 bases not matched to a gene; V was cut back by 8 bases and J by 3 bases. There are 13 residues in the CDR3. Germline V gene sequence: CDR1 MNHEY, CDR2 SMNVEV (reference sequence). This chain's CDR3 is CASGQDRDTEAFF. The CDR3 coding sequence is TGTGCCAGCGGACAAGACAGGGACACTGAAGCTTTCTTT.

The genes are TRBV30 and TRBJ1-6; possibly TRBD1 for D (6 bases). V lost 1 base to trimming and J lost 0 bases, with 19 bases between them. CDR1 and CDR2 (germline): GTSNPN, SVGIG (reference sequence). This CDR3 comprises 19 residues. CDR3 sequence: CAWSGVNWGQNSYNSPLHF. The CDR3 DNA sequence: TGTGCCTGGAGTGGGGTTAATTGGGGACAAAACTCCTATAATTCACCCCTCCACTTT. The full variable domain, rest sourced from reference TRBV30 and TRBJ1-6, is SQTIHQWPATLVQPVGSPLSLECTVEGTSNPNLYWYRQAAGRGLQLLFYSVGIGQISSEVPQNLSASRPQDRQFILSSKKLLLSDSGFYLCAWSGVNWGQNSYNSPLHFGNGTRLTVT.

The count of this clone is one. This chain joins TRBV29-1 and TRBJ2-5; TRBD1 matches at 7 bases. The CDR3 covers 15 residues. Germline lookup yields CDR1 SQVTM and CDR2 ANQGSEA. V gave up 0 bases and J gave up 2 bases; unmatched junction bases: 6. CDR3 region: CSVEDQGDPQETQYF. In DNA form, the CDR3 reads TGCAGCGTTGAAGACCAGGGGGACCCGCAAGAGACCCAGTACTTC.

This clone is a singleton in its sample. The same CDR3 arises from other DNA sequences in this sample as well. The chain carries TRBV29-1 and TRBJ1-2; D might be TRBD1 (5 bases). The CDR3 sequence is 13 residues long. Trimming shortened V by 6 bases and J by 2 bases, and 13 bases separated the two germline ends. CDR1 is SQVTM, CDR2 ANQGSEA, per germline. CDR3 sequence (DNA): TGCAGCGTAGACCCGGGGCAGAACTATGGCTACACCTTC. It yields the protein CSVDPGQNYGYTF.

V usage is TRBV2 and J usage is TRBJ1-6, with D possibly TRBD1 on 5 matching bases. Trimming left V 6 bases short and J 7 bases short, with 7 bases between. Germline V gene lookup returns CDR1 SNHLY and CDR2 FYNNEI. The CDR3 contains 12 residues. The CDR3 DNA is TGTGCCAGCAGGGCAGGGAATTCACCCCTCCACTTT. Protein: CASRAGNSPLHF.

This clone turned up a few times. V is TRBV7-8 and J is TRBJ1-6; the D gene is possibly TRBD1 (6 bases). V gave up 0 bases and J gave up 7 bases, with 13 bases separating them. CDR3 size: 16 residues. The germline V gene has CDR1 SGHVS and CDR2 FQNEAQ. CDR3 in DNA: TGTGCCAGCAGCTTAGCGGGGGGCGCGTACAATTCACCCCTCCACTTT. Translating it yields CASSLAGGAYNSPLHF.

A few counts support this clone. The chain carries TRBV7-9 and TRBJ1-5; 10 bases align to TRBD1. Trimming cost V 4 bases and J 7 bases; bases outside gene matches: 13. The CDR3 contains 17 residues. The V gene's germline CDR1 is SEHNR and CDR2 FQNEAQ (reference sequence). CDR3 nucleotide sequence: TGTGCCAGCAGCTCTTCAGGGGACAGGGGACGTATCCAGCCCCAGCATTTT. This encodes CASSSSGDRGRIQPQHF.

The chain carries TRBV4-1 and TRBJ2-7; tentative D call: TRBD1 (6 bases). The length of the CDR3 is 14 residues. Looked up from germline, CDR1 is MGHRA and CDR2 is YSYEKL. Trimming left V 4 bases short and J 3 bases short, with 13 bases between. CDR3 in DNA: TGCGCCAGCAGCCTTTGGGACATGAACTACGAGCAGTACTTC. Translation gives CASSLWDMNYEQYF.

This clone was found a few times. V and J are TRBV7-2 and TRBJ2-7, with D possibly TRBD1 on 6 matching bases. This CDR3 is built from 15 residues. Trimming took 3 bases from V and 4 from J, leaving 16 bases between them. CDR1 and CDR2 (germline): SGHTA, FQGNSA. The CDR3 is CASSLWTAGEYEQYF. CDR3 DNA: TGTGCCAGCAGCTTGTGGACAGCTGGGGAGTACGAGCAGTACTTC.

This clone was picked up a small number of times. The chain links TRBV14 to TRBJ2-1; TRBD1 matches at 8 bases. The ends lost 2 bases at V and 4 bases at J; junction bases unmatched: 7. The CDR3 runs 16 residues. Germline CDR1 reads SGHDN; CDR2 reads FVKESK. In DNA, the CDR3 is TGTGCCAGCAGCCAAATCGTGGGGACAGGTTACAATGAGCAGTTCTTC. It translates to CASSQIVGTGYNEQFF.

The chain joins TRBV7-9 to TRBJ2-7; 8 bases are a match to TRBD1. CDR3 length: 14 residues. V shed 5 bases, J shed 4 bases, and the junction held 7 bases outside the gene matches. Germline lookup yields CDR1 SEHNR and CDR2 FQNEAQ (reference sequence). The CDR3 loop is CASSPGQGWYEQYF. The CDR3 DNA reads as TGTGCCAGCAGCCCCGGACAGGGATGGTACGAGCAGTACTTC.

This rearrangement joins TRBV15 to TRBJ1-3; TRBD1 agrees at 7 bases. V shed 9 bases, J shed 1 base, and the junction held 3 bases outside the gene matches. Germline loops: CDR1 LNHNV, CDR2 YYDKDF (reference sequence). CDR3 length: 13 residues. CDR3 in DNA: TGTGCCACAGGACAGGCTTCTGGAAACACCATATATTTT. Amino acids: CATGQASGNTIYF. Supplemented by reference TRBV15 and TRBJ1-3, the full variable domain reads DAMVIQNPRYQVTQFGKPVTLSCSQTLNHNVMYWYQQKSSQAPKLLFHYYDKDFNNEADTPDNFQSRRPNTSFCFLDIRSPGLGDTAMYLCATGQASGNTIYFGEGSWLTVV.

The chain links TRBV28 to TRBJ2-5; a possible D gene is TRBD1 (6 bases). V was trimmed by 3 bases and J by 5 bases, leaving 16 bases between them. The CDR3 spans 15 residues. Per the germline V gene, CDR1 is MDHEN and CDR2 is SYDVKM. CDR3 nucleotide sequence: TGTGCCAGCAGTTTGGAGGTGGGGGCATACGAGACCCAGTACTTC. Translation: CASSLEVGAYETQYF.

The CDR3 nucleotides read TGCAGCGTTGAAATGGACAGTTCCGGCGAGCAGTACTTC. Translation: CSVEMDSSGEQYF. This chain connects TRBV29-1 to TRBJ2-7, with D tentatively TRBD1 (6 bases). From germline, CDR1 is SQVTM and CDR2 ANQGSEA. Trimming took off 2 bases at V and 6 bases at J, with 14 bases between the two ends. CDR3 length: 13 residues.

V usage is TRBV29-1 and J usage is TRBJ2-5, with TRBD2 identical over 10 bases. Matching the DNA end better, TRBJ2-7 makes the J call doubtful. Germline values: CDR1 SQVTM, CDR2 ANQGSEA. The CDR3 runs 14 residues. CDR3: CSVEIAGGSYEQYF. The CDR3, as DNA: TGCAGCGTTGAGATAGCGGGGGGCTCCTACGAGCAGTACTTC.

The CDR3 DNA reads TGTGCCAGCAGCTTGTACAGGGGGGACGAGCAGTACTTC. It codes for CASSLYRGDEQYF. This chain connects TRBV5-4 to TRBJ2-7, with 8 positions matching TRBD1. CDR1 and CDR2 (germline): SGHNT, YYREEE (reference sequence). The junction had 2 bases not matched to a gene; V was cut back by 1 base and J by 5 bases. There are 13 residues in the CDR3.

This rearrangement joins TRBV30 to TRBJ2-1; D unclear. This CDR3 contains 11 residues. Germline V gene lookup returns CDR1 GTSNPN and CDR2 SVGIG (reference sequence). Trimming removed 3 bases at V and 7 bases at J, with 7 bases between. CDR3 region: CAWRYWNEQFF. CDR3 in DNA: TGTGCCTGGAGATACTGGAATGAGCAGTTCTTC.

This clone was recorded a few times. The V and J genes are TRBV7-9 and TRBJ2-2; perhaps TRBD1 as D (5 bases). Trimming stripped 5 bases from V and 3 bases from J, with 13 bases between. Germline assignment: CDR1 SEHNR and CDR2 FQNEAQ (reference sequence). The length of the CDR3 is 15 residues. As DNA, the CDR3 is TGTGCCAGCAGCAAAGACAGAAGCTACACCGGGGAGCTGTTTTTT. The encoded protein is CASSKDRSYTGELFF.

There are a few counts of this clone. The V gene is TRBV7-9, the J gene TRBJ1-3; D is ambiguous. V was clipped by 5 bases and J by 2 bases, with 4 bases between them. The CDR3 loop spans 12 amino acids. Germline values: CDR1 SEHNR, CDR2 FQNEAQ (reference sequence). The CDR3 bases are TGTGCCAGCAGCACAACTGGAAACACCATATATTTT. The encoded protein is CASSTTGNTIYF.

The V call is TRBV29-1, the J call TRBJ1-2; the D is unclear. The ends were cut back, 7 bases at V and 0 bases at J, with 6 bases in the middle. The CDR3 covers 11 residues. Germline CDR1 and CDR2: SQVTM and ANQGSEA. The CDR3 sequence is CSGRTNYGYTF. In DNA, the CDR3 is TGCAGCGGAAGGACTAACTATGGCTACACCTTC. Looking up the rest from reference TRBV29-1 and TRBJ1-2 gives the full variable domain: SAVISQKPSRDICQRGTSLTIQCQVDSQVTMMFWYRQQPGQSLTLIATANQGSEATYESGFVIDKFPISRPNLTFSTLTVSNMSPEDSSIYLCSGRTNYGYTFGSGTRLTVV.

The rearrangement joins TRBV30 to TRBJ1-5; 8 nucleotides match TRBD1. CDR3 length: 14 residues. Looked up from germline, CDR1 is GTSNPN and CDR2 is SVGIG (reference sequence). The trim removed 0 bases at V and 6 bases at J, leaving 4 bases unmatched. CDR3 DNA: TGTGCCTGGAGTGTCGGACAGGGCTCTCAGCCCCAGCATTTT. This gives the protein CAWSVGQGSQPQHF.

V usage is TRBV27 and J usage is TRBJ2-1; 7 bases align to TRBD2. The CDR3 is made up of 12 amino acids. CDR1 is MNHEY, CDR2 SMNVEV, per germline (reference sequence). The ends lost 5 bases at V and 10 bases at J; junction bases unmatched: 5. The DNA of the CDR3 is TGTGCCAGCAGTCAAGGGACTACCGAGCAGTTCTTC. Its protein is CASSQGTTEQFF.

This clone was picked up one time. The chain links TRBV2 to TRBJ2-5; TRBD1 is a possible D gene (6 bases). The end of the DNA aligns better with TRBJ2-7, so the J call may be wrong. This CDR3 contains 14 residues. Germline V gene lookup returns CDR1 SNHLY and CDR2 FYNNEI. CDR3: CASSSLTGTYEQYF. The CDR3 DNA reads TGTGCCAGCAGTTCCTTGACAGGAACCTACGAGCAGTACTTC.

The rearrangement joins TRBV18 to TRBJ2-7, with a tentative D call TRBD2 (6 bases). The CDR3 totals 15 residues. Germline V lookup: CDR1 KGHSH, CDR2 LQKENI. The germline V and J ends were trimmed by 3 bases and 4 bases, with 16 bases remaining between them. The CDR3 nucleotides read TGTGCCAGCTCACCGGAGGGGTTTTGGCTGTACGAGCAGTACTTC. It is translated as CASSPEGFWLYEQYF.

The chain carries TRBV15 and TRBJ2-5; possible D gene TRBD1, 5 bases. CDR3 length: 13 amino acids. Germline loops: CDR1 LNHNV, CDR2 YYDKDF (reference sequence). Deletions cut 7 bases from V and 1 base from J, with 10 bases between. The CDR3 here is CATKRQIQETQYF. The CDR3 DNA reads TGTGCCACCAAAAGACAGATCCAAGAGACCCAGTACTTC. The whole variable domain, remainder taken from reference TRBV15 and TRBJ2-5, is DAMVIQNPRYQVTQFGKPVTLSCSQTLNHNVMYWYQQKSSQAPKLLFHYYDKDFNNEADTPDNFQSRRPNTSFCFLDIRSPGLGDTAMYLCATKRQIQETQYFGPGTRLLVL.